This T cell receptor (beta chain) is drawn from a study of blood T cell repertoires in COVID-19. For the study at large: Donors in the United States, Italy and Spain gave samples during acute or convalescent COVID-19. T cells, B-cell-depleted T cells, or PBMCs provided the cDNA or gDNA that served as material.

The CDR3 is made up of 15 amino acids. Germline V gives CDR1 SGDLS, CDR2 YYNGEE. The J segment lost 3 bases and the V segment lost 1 base, leaving 5 bases of the junction unmatched. In the source study's methods: Estimated nucleated cell counts came from reference gene primer amplification. Sequencing was performed with immunoSEQ multiplex PCR; in TCRdb, only in-frame clones are kept and a portion is missing. From that table come the V and J calls and clone size; the DNA was used to work out D and trimming. The profile shows 85,000 to 100,000 clones, about 91% of them singletons. While infection was still active, Seattle patients were enrolled and then followed longitudinally.

V gene TRBV9 combines with J gene TRBJ2-3; 7 positions agree with TRBD1. Sequenced input: peripheral blood. The TCR sequence derives from a man aged 45-65 years with COVID-19, enrolled during active disease. The CDR3 loop reads CASSVRGRLTDTQYF. Written as DNA, the CDR3 is TGTGCCAGCAGCGTAAGGGGGCGATTAACAGATACGCAGTATTTT.